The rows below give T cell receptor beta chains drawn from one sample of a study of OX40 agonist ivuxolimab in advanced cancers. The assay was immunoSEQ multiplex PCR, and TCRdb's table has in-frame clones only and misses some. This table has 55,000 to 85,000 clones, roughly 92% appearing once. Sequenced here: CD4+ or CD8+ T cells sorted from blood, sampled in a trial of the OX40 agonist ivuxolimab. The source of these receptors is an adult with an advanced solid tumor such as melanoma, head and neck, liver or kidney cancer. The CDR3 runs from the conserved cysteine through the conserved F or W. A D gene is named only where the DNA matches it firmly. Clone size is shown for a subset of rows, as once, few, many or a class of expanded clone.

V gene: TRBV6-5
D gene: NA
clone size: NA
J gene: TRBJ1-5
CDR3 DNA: TGTGCCAGCAGCCCAGGGTATGAGCCCCAGCATTTT
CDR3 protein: CASSPGYEPQHF

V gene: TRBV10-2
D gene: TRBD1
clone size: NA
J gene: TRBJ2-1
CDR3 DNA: TGCGCCAGCAGTGGGCTTGTAGGACAGGGGATTAGAAATGAGCAGTTCTTC
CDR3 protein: CASSGLVGQGIRNEQFF

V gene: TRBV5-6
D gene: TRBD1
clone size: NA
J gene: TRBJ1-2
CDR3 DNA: TGTGCCAGCAGCTTGGTGACAGGGTTTAACTATGGCTACACCTTC
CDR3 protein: CASSLVTGFNYGYTF

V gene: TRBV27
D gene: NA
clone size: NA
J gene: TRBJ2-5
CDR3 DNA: TGTGCCAGCAGTTTCGGGACGATAGAGACCCAGTACTTC
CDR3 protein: CASSFGTIETQYF

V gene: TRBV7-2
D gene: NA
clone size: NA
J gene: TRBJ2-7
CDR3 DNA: TGTGCCAGCAGCTTAGGAGGGGGAGGGGGATACGAGCAGTACTTC
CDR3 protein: CASSLGGGGGYEQYF

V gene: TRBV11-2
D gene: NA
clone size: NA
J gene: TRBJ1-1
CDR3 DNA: TGTGCCAGCACCCTTATAGTTTCAGGGGAAGGGACTGAAGCTTTCTTT
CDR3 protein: CASTLIVSGEGTEAFF

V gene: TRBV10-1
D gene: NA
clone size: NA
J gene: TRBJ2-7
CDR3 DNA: TGCGCCAGCAGTGAGAGGCAGGGGGGCGACGAGCAGTACTTC
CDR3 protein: CASSERQGGDEQYF

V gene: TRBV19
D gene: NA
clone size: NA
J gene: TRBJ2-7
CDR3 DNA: TGTGCCAGTAGTCCAGGGGCGACCTACGAGCAGTACTTC
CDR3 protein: CASSPGATYEQYF

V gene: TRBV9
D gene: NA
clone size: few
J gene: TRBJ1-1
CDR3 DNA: TGTGCCAGCAGCGTAGGTGGTATGAACACTGAAGCTTTCTTT
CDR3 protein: CASSVGGMNTEAFF

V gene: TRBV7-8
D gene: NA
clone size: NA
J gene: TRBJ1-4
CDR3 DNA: TGTGCCAGCAGCTTAGCGCTAAGTGGGGGAGCAACTAATGAAAAACTGTTTTTT
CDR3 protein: CASSLALSGGATNEKLFF

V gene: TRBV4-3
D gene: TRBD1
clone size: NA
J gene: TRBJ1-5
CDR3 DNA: TGCGCCAGCAGCCAAGATACGGGACAGGGAAATCAGCCCCAGCATTTT
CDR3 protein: CASSQDTGQGNQPQHF

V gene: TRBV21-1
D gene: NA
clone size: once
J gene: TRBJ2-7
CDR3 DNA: TGTGCCAGCAGCAAAGGTCCCTACAGGGTTTACGAGCAGTACTTC
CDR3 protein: CASSKGPYRVYEQYF

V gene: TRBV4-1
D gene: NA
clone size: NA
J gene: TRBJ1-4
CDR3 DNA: TGCGCCAGCAGCCAAGACCAGTTGATTCGTGAAAAACTGTTTTTT
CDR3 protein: CASSQDQLIREKLFF

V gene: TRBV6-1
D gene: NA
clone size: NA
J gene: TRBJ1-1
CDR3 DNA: TGTGCCAGCCAACAGAACACTGAAGCTTTCTTT
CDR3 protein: CASQQNTEAFF

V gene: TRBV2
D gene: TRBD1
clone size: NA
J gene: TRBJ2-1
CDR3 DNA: TGTGCCAGCAGTGTGGACAGGGGAGTAAATGAGCAGTTCTTC
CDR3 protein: CASSVDRGVNEQFF

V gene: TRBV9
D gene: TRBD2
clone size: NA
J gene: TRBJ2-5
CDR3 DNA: TGTGCCAGCAGCGTAGGTAGCGGGGGGGCCGGGGAGACCCAGTACTTC
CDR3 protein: CASSVGSGGAGETQYF

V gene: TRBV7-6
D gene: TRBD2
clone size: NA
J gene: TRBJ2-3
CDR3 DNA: TGTGCCAGCAGCTTATCGGGCGGGGGAGGAGATACGCAGTATTTT
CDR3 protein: CASSLSGGGGDTQYF

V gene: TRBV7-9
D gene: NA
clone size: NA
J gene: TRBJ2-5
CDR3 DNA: TGTGCCAGCAGCTTAGATGTGGGCCAGGGAGTTTTGGAGACCCAGTACTTC
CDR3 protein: CASSLDVGQGVLETQYF

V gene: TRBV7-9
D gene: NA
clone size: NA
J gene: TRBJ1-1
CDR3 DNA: TGTGCCCCCCAAGCGAGGGCCAGGAACACTGAAGCTTTCTTT
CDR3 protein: CAPQARARNTEAFF

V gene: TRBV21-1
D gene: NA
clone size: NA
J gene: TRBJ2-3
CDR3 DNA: TGTGCCAGCAGCAAAGTACAGGGGGCAGATACGCAGTATTTT
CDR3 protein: CASSKVQGADTQYF

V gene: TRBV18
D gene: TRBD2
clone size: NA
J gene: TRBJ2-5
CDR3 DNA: TGTGCCAGCTCACCACCGGAACTAGCGGATCCCCAAGAGACCCAGTACTTC
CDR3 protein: CASSPPELADPQETQYF

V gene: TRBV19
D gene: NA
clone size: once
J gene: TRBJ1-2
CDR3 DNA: TGTGCCAGTAGTATTGGGACCACTGGACAGAAAGCCTATGGCTACACCTTC
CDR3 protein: CASSIGTTGQKAYGYTF

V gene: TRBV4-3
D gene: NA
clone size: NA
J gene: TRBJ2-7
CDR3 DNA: TGCGCCAGCCATGACATCTCCTACGAGCAGTACTTC
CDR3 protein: CASHDISYEQYF

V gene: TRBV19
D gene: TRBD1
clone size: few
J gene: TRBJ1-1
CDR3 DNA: TGTGCCAGTAGTCCATGGGGACAGGGGACGACTGAAGCTTTCTTT
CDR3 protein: CASSPWGQGTTEAFF

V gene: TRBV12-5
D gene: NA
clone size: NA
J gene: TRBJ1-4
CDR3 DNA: TGTGCTAGTGGGCCTGACGGGAATGAAAAACTGTTTTTT
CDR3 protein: CASGPDGNEKLFF

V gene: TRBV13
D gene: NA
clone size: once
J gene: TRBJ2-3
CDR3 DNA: TGTGCCAGCAGCCTCGGGGCTGGCCTGACAGATACGCAGTATTTT
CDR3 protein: CASSLGAGLTDTQYF

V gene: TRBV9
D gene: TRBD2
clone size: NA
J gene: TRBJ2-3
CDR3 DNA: TGTGCCAGCAGCGTAAAAGCCGGGACTAGCGGGGGGATAGATACGCAGTATTTT
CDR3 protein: CASSVKAGTSGGIDTQYF

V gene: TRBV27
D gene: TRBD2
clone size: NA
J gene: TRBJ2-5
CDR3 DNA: TGTGCCAGCAGTTTAGGGGGGGAGGAGACCCAGTACTTC
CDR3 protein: CASSLGGEETQYF

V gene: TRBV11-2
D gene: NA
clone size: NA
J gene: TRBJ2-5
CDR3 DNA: TGTGCCAGCAGCTTAGAATTTAGGTTGGCAGAGACCCAGTACTTC
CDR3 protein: CASSLEFRLAETQYF

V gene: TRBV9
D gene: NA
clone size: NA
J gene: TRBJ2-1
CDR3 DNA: TGTGCCAGCAGCCCCCCTTCCCCGGAGCAGTTCTTC
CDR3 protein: CASSPPSPEQFF

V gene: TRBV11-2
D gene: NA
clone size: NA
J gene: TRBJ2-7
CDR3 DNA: TGTGCCAGCAGCTTAGGGCCCTACTACGAGCAGTACTTC
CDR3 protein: CASSLGPYYEQYF

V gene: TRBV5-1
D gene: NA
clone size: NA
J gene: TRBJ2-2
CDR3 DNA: TGCGCCAGCAGCTTGTCCAGGGGGAACACCGGGGAGCTGTTTTTT
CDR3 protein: CASSLSRGNTGELFF

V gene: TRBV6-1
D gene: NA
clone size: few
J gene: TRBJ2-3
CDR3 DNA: TGTGCCAGCAGTGATTGGGTGGGGAGAAATACGCAGTATTTT
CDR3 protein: CASSDWVGRNTQYF